The clone carrying this TCR beta chain was seen a handful of times. Its cognate antigen is unknown. This sample is drawn from a study of beta chain features in type 1 diabetes. Expressed TCRB transcripts were sequenced after all isolated RNA was converted to cDNA. TCRdb's table, derived via immunoSEQ multiplex PCR, lists solely in-frame clones and lacks some. The table records about 700,000 clones, under 15% of them present only once. CDR3 length equals 16 residues. The V and J ends lost 0 bases and 2 bases respectively, with 8 bases between them. Germline CDR1 is SGHTA and CDR2 is FQGTGA. The study, taken as a whole, reports: Among patients with Type 1 diabetes, TCRB CDR3s were moderately but significantly shorter in every one of the four CD4+ subsets.

This chain connects TRBV7-3 to TRBJ2-6, with D unresolved. The source material was naive CD4+ T cells from blood. The source is a man aged 18 to 35 with type 1 diabetes. The CDR3 reads CASSLTGAPGANVLTF. CDR3 coding DNA: TGTGCCAGCAGCTTAACAGGAGCCCCTGGGGCCAACGTCCTGACTTTC.